The TCR beta chain under discussion was sequenced for a study of beta chain features in type 1 diabetes. Study observations and caveats: Overrepresentation of cells with high TCR expression could result from cDNA sequencing.

Investigators reverse transcribed all isolated RNA, so they sequenced expressed TCRB transcripts. There were about 3.5 million reads on average in the naive, central memory and regulatory T cell samples. Sequenced by immunoSEQ multiplex PCR; TCRdb stores in-frame clones only, minus some. The sample holds around 430,000 clones; about 29% are singletons and the top ten take 0.05% to 0.065%. Turning to this clone: The antigen is not known.

Germline CDR1 and CDR2: MNHEY and SVGAGI. V lost 4 bases to trimming and J lost 0 bases, with 10 bases between them. The CDR3 totals 15 residues. This chain connects TRBV6-5 to TRBJ2-1; no clear D. Sample: naive CD4+ T cells from blood. This clonotype was sampled from a man in his late teens or twenties in good health. For the CDR3, the DNA is TGTGCCAGCAGTTTCGGTGTTAGCTCCTACAATGAGCAGTTCTTC. Translated: CASSFGVSSYNEQFF.